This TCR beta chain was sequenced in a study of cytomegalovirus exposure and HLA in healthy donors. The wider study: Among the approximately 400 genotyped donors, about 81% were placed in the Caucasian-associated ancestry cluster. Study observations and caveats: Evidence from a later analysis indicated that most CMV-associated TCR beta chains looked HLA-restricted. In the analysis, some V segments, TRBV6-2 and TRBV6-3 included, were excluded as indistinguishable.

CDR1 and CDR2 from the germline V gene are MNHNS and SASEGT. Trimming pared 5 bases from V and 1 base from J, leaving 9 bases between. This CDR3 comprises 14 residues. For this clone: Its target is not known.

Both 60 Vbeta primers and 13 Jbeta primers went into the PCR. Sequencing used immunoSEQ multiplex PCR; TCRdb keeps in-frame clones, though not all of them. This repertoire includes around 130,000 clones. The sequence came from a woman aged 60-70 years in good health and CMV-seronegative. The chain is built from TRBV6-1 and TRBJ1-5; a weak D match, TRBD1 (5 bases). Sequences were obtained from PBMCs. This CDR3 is CASSSRGSNQPQHF. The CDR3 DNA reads TGTGCCAGCAGTTCTAGGGGAAGCAATCAGCCCCAGCATTTT.